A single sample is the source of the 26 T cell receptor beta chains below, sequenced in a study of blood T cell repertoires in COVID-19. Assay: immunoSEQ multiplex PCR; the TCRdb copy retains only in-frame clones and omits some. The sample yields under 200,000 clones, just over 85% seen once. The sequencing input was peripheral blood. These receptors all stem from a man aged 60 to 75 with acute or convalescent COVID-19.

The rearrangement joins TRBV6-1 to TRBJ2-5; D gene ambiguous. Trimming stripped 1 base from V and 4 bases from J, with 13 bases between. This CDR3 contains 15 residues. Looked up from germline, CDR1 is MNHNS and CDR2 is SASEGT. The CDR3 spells CASSEESAGRETQYF. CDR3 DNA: TGTGCCAGCAGTGAAGAGAGTGCAGGAAGAGAGACCCAGTACTTC.

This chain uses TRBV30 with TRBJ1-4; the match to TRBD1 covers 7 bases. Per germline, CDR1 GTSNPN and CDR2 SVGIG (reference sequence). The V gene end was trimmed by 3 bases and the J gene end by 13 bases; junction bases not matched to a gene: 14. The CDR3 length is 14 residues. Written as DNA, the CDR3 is TGTGCCTGGAGATTGCCGGGACAGATCCCGGGACTGTTTTTT. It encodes CAWRLPGQIPGLFF.

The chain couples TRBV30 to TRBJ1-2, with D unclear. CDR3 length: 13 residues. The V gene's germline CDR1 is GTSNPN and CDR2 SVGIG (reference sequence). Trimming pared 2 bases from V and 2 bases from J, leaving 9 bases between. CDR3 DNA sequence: TGTGCCTGGAGTCTTCGGTTGAACTATGGCTACACCTTC. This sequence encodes CAWSLRLNYGYTF.

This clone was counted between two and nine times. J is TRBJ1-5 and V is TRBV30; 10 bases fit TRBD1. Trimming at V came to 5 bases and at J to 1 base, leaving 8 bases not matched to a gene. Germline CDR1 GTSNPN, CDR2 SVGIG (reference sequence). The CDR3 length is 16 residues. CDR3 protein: CAWGTPDRGSNQPQHF. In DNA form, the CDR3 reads TGTGCCTGGGGTACCCCGGACAGGGGGAGCAATCAGCCCCAGCATTTT.

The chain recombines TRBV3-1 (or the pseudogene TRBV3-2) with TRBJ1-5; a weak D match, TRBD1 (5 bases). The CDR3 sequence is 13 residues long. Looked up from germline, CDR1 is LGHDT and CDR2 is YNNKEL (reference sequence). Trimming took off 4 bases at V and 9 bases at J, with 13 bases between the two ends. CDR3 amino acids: CASSPTRGGPQHF. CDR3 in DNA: TGTGCCAGCAGCCCCACACGGGGGGGGCCCCAGCATTTT.

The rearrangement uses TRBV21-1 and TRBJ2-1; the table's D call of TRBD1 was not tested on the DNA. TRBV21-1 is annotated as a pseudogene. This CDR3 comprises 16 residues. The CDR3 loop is CAILLGGTGTYNEQFF. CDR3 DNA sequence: TGTGCCATCTTGCTGGGCGGGACAGGGACCTACAATGAGCAGTTCTTC.

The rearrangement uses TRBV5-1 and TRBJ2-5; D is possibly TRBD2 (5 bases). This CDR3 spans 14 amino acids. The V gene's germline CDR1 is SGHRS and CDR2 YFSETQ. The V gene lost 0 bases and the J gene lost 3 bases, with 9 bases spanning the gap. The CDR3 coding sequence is TGCGCCAGCAGCTTGGTTCCCGGGAAAGAGACCCAGTACTTC. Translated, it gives CASSLVPGKETQYF. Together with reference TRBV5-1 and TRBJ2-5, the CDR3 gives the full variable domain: KAGVTQTPRYLIKTRGQQVTLSCSPISGHRSVSWYQQTPGQGLQFLFEYFSETQRNKGNFPGRFSGRQFSNSRSEMNVSTLELGDSALYLCASSLVPGKETQYFGPGTRLLVL.

In DNA form, the CDR3 reads TGTGCCAGCAGCCCCAGGGAACCTCACAATGAGCAGTTCTTC. Translated: CASSPREPHNEQFF. The chain combines TRBV25-1 with TRBJ2-1, with D perhaps matching TRBD1 (5 bases). The V gene lost 6 bases and the J gene lost 5 bases, with 14 bases spanning the gap. The CDR3 loop spans 14 amino acids. Germline assignment: CDR1 MGHDK and CDR2 SYGVNS. Full variable domain (missing parts from reference TRBV25-1 and TRBJ2-1): EADIYQTPRYLVIGTGKKITLECSQTMGHDKMYWYQQDPGMELHLIHYSYGVNSTEKGDLSSESTVSRIRTEHFPLTLESARPSHTSQYLCASSPREPHNEQFFGPGTRLTVL.

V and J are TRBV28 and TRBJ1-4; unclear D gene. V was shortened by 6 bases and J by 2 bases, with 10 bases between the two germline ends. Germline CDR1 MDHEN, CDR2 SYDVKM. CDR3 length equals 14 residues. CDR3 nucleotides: TGTGCCAGCAGGCGGGGATCCACTAATGAAAAACTGTTTTTT. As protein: CASRRGSTNEKLFF.

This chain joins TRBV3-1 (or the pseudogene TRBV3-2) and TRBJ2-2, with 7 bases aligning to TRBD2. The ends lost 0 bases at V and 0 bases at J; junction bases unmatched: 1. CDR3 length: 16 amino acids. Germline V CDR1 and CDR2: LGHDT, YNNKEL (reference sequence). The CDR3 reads CASSQEAGANTGELFF. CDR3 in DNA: TGTGCCAGCAGCCAAGAGGCGGGGGCGAACACCGGGGAGCTGTTTTTT.

CDR3 bases: TGTGCCAGCAACCAAGGAAGGGGCTATGGCTACACCTTC. Its protein is CASNQGRGYGYTF. The chain recombines TRBV28 with TRBJ1-2; D may be TRBD1 (5 bases). The V and J ends lost 7 bases and 4 bases respectively, with 13 bases between them. The CDR3 spans 13 residues. Per germline, CDR1 MDHEN and CDR2 SYDVKM.

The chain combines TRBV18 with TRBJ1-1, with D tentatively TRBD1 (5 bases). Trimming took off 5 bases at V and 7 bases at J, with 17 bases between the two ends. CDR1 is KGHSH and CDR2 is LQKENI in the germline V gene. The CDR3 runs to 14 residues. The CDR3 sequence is CASSDSLGRDEAFF. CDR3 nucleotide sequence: TGTGCCAGCTCAGATTCTTTGGGCAGGGATGAAGCTTTCTTT.

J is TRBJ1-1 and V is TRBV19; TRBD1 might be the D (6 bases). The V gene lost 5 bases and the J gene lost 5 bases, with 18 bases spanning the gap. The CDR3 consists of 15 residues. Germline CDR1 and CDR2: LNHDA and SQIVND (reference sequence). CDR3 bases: TGTGCCAGTAGTTCCTTTCGGGGGGCAGGGACTGAAGCTTTCTTT. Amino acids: CASSSFRGAGTEAFF.

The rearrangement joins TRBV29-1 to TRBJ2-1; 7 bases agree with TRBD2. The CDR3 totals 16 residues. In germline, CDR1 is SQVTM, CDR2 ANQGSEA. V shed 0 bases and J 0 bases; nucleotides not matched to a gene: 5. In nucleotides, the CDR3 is TGCAGCGTTGAAGATCCTGGCGGGAGCTCCTACAATGAGCAGTTCTTC. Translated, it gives CSVEDPGGSSYNEQFF.

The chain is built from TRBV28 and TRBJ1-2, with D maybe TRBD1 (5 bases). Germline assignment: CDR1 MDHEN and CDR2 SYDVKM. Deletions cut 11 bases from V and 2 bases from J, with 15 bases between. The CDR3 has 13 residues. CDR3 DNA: TGTGCCCTGGGGGAGGGGAGGAACTATGGCTACACCTTC. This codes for CALGEGRNYGYTF.

The CDR3 sequence is CASSPAQGDYNSPLHF. CDR3 nucleotides: TGTGCCAGCAGTCCCGCACAGGGCGACTATAATTCACCCCTCCACTTT. The chain links TRBV28 to TRBJ1-6; D is perhaps TRBD1 (6 bases). The CDR3 has 16 amino acids. The V gene lost 5 bases and the J gene lost 3 bases, with 14 bases spanning the gap. CDR1 MDHEN and CDR2 SYDVKM come from the germline V gene. Variable domain in full (rest from reference TRBV28 and TRBJ1-6): DVKVTQSSRYLVKRTGEKVFLECVQDMDHENMFWYRQDPGLGLRLIYFSYDVKMKEKGDIPEGYSVSREKKERFSLILESASTNQTSMYLCASSPAQGDYNSPLHFGNGTRLTVT.

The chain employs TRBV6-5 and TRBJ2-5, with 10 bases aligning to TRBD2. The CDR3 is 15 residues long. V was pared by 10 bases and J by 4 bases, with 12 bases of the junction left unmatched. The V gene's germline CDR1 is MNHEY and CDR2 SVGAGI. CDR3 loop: CATRSSSGRLETQYF. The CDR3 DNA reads TGTGCCACCCGTTCTTCTAGCGGGAGATTAGAGACCCAGTACTTC.

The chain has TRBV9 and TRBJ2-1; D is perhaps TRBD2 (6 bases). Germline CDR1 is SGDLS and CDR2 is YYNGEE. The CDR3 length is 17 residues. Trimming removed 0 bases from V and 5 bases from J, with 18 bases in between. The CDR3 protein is CASSVGLARGPHNEQFF. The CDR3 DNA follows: TGTGCCAGCAGCGTAGGGCTAGCGAGAGGGCCCCACAATGAGCAGTTCTTC.

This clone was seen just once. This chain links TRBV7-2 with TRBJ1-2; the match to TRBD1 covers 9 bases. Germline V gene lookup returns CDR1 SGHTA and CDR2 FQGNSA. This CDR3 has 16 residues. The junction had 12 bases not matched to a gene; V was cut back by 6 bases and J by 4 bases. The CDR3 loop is CASSPGTGPAGYGYTF. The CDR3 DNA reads TGTGCCAGCAGTCCCGGGACAGGGCCCGCAGGCTATGGCTACACCTTC.

CDR3 DNA: TGTGCCAGCAGTACGGCCGGCCAGGGGGGTGGTGGCTACACCTTC. It translates to CASSTAGQGGGGYTF. V usage is TRBV2 and J usage is TRBJ1-2; 7 bases are shared with TRBD1. The CDR3 length is 15 residues. CDR1 is SNHLY, CDR2 FYNNEI, per germline. With V trimmed by 5 bases and J by 7 bases, 13 bases remained unmatched. The whole variable domain, remainder taken from reference TRBV2 and TRBJ1-2, is EPEVTQTPSHQVTQMGQEVILRCVPISNHLYFYWYRQILGQKVEFLVSFYNNEISEKSEIFDDQFSVERPDGSNFTLKIRSTKLEDSAMYFCASSTAGQGGGGYTFGSGTRLTVV.

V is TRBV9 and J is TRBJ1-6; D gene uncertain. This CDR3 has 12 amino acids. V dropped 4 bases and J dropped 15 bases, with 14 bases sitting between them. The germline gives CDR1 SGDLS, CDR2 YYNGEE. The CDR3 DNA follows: TGTGCCAGCAGCCCCTCCGGGAAACTCCTCCACTTT. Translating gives CASSPSGKLLHF.

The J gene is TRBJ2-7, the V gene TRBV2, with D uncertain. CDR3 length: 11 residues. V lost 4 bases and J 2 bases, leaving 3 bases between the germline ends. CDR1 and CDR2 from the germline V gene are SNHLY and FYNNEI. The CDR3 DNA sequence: TGTGCCAGCAGTGCCACCTACGAGCAGTACTTC. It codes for CASSATYEQYF.

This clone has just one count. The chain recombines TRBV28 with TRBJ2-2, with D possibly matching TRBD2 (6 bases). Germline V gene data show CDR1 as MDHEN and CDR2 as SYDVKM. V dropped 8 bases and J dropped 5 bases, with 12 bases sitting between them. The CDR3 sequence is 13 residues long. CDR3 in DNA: TGTGCCAGCCAGTCGGAGGGTACCGGGGAGCTGTTTTTT. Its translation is CASQSEGTGELFF.

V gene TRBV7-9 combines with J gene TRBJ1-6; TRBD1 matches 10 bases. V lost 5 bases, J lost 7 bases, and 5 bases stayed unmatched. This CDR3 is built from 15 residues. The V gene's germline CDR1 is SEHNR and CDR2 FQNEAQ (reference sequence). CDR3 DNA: TGTGCCAGCAGCGTAGACAGGGGGCGGAATTCACCCCTCCACTTT. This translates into CASSVDRGRNSPLHF.

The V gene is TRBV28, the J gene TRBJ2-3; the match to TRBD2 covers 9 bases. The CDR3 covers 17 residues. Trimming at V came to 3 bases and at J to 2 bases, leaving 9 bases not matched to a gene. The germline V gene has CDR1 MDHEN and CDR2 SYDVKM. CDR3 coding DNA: TGTGCCAGCAGTTTTCCGTCTAGCGGGACAATCACAGATACGCAGTATTTT. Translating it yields CASSFPSSGTITDTQYF.

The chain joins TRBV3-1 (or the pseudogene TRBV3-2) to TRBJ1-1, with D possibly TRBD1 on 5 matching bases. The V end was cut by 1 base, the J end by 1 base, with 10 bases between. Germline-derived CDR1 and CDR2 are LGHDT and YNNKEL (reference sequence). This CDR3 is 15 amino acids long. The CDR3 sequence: CASSQAKQGNTEAFF. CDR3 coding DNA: TGTGCCAGCAGCCAAGCAAAGCAGGGGAACACTGAAGCTTTCTTT.